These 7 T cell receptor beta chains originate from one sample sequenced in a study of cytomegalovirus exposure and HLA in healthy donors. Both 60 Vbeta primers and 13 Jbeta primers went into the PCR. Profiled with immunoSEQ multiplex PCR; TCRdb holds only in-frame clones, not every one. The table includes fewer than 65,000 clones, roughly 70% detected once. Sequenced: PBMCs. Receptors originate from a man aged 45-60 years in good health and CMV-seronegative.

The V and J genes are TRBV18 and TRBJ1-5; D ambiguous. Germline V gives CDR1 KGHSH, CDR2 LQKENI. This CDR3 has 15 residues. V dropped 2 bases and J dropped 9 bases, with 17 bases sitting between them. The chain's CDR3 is CASSPKSTGERPQHF. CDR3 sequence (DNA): TGTGCCAGCTCACCAAAGTCTACCGGTGAACGGCCCCAGCATTTT.

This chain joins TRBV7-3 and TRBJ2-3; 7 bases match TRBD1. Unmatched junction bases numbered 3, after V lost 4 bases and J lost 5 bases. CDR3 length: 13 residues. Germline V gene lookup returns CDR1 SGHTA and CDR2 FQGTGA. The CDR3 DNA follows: TGTGCCAGCAGCTCCCAGGGGGAAGATACGCAGTATTTT. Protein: CASSSQGEDTQYF.

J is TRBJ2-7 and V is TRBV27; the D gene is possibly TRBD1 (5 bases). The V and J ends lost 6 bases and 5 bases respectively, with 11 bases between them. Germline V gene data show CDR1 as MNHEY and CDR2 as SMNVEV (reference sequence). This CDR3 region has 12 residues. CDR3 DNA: TGTGCCAGCAGGGGGCGGTATCACGAGCAGTACTTC. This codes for CASRGRYHEQYF.

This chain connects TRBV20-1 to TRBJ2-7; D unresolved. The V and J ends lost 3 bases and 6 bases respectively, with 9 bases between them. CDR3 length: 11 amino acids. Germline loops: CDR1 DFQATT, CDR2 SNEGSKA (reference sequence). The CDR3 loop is CSASSSSEQYF. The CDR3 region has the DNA TGCAGTGCTAGTTCTTCGAGCGAGCAGTACTTC.

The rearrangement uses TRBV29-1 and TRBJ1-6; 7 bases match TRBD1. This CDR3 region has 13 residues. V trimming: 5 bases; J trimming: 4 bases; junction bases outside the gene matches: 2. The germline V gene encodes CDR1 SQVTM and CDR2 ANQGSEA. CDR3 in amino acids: CSVRDRYNSPLHF. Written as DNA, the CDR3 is TGCAGCGTTCGGGACAGATATAATTCACCCCTCCACTTT.

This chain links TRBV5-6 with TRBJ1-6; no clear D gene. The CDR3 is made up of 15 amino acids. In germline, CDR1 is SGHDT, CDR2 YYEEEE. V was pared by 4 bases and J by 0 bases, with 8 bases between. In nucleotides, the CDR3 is TGTGCCAGCAGCCCATGGAGCTCCTATAATTCACCCCTCCACTTT. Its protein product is CASSPWSSYNSPLHF. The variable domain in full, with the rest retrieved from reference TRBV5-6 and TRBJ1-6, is DAGVTQSPTHLIKTRGQQVTLRCSPKSGHDTVSWYQQALGQGPQFIFQYYEEEERQRGNFPDRFSGHQFPNYSSELNVNALLLGDSALYLCASSPWSSYNSPLHFGNGTRLTVT.

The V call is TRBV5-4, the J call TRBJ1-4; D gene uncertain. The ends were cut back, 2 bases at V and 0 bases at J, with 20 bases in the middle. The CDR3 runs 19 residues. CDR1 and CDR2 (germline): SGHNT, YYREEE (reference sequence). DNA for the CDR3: TGTGCCAGCAGCTTCCCCGAGGGCCGACCGCCTGCAACTAATGAAAAACTGTTTTTT. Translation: CASSFPEGRPPATNEKLFF. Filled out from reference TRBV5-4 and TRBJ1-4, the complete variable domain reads ETGVTQSPTHLIKTRGQQVTLRCSSQSGHNTVSWYQQALGQGPQFIFQYYREEENGRGNFPPRFSGLQFPNYSSELNVNALELDDSALYLCASSFPEGRPPATNEKLFFGSGTQLSVL.